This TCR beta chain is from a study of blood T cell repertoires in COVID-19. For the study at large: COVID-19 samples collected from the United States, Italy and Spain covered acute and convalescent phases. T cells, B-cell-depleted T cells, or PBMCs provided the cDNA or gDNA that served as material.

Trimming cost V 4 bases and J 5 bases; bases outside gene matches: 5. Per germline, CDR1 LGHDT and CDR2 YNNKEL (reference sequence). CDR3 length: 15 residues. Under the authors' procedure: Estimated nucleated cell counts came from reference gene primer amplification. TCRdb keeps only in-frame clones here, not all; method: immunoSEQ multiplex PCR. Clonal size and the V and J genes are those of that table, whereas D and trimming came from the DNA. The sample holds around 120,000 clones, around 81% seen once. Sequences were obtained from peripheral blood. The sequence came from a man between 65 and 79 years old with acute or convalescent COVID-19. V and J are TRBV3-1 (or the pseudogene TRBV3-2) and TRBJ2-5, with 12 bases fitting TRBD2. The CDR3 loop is CASSRRLAGEETQYF. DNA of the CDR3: TGTGCCAGCAGCCGCCGACTAGCGGGGGAGGAGACCCAGTACTTC.